Below, 22 T cell receptor beta chains from the same sample are listed, as sequenced in a study of blood T cells in healthy people across ages. A sample-barcoded 5' primer and a J-beta primer mix were used in a second PCR of roughly 7 to 12 cycles. Each CDR3 protein gets one entry after TCRdb re-called the 5' RACE reads with MiXCR. The table has approximately 800,000 distinct CDR3 sequences, roughly three fifths seen once; the top ten hold under 30%. The specimen was blood. The source of these receptors is a man aged 35-49 years in good health.

V usage is TRBV7-9 and J usage is TRBJ2-2, with D possibly TRBD1 on 6 matching bases. From germline, CDR1 is SEHNR and CDR2 FQNEAQ (reference sequence). CDR3 size: 18 residues. The V end lost 4 bases, the J end lost 5 bases, and 23 bases lay between the germline ends. The CDR3 is CASSSPIPTRGKTGELFF. The DNA of the CDR3 is TGTGCCAGCAGCTCACCAATCCCCACGAGGGGGAAGACCGGGGAGCTGTTTTTT.

The genes are TRBV7-9 and TRBJ1-2, with D possibly TRBD1 on 6 matching bases. Germline V gene data show CDR1 as SEHNR and CDR2 as FQNEAQ (reference sequence). The CDR3 is 14 residues long. V was trimmed by 1 base and J by 8 bases, leaving 14 bases between them. The CDR3 sequence: CASSLGTALGGYTF. As DNA, the CDR3 is TGTGCCAGCAGCTTAGGGACAGCCCTGGGGGGCTACACCTTC.

The chain links TRBV6-1 to TRBJ2-7; 11 bases align to TRBD2. The ends lost 2 bases at V and 10 bases at J; junction bases unmatched: 7. This CDR3 contains 14 residues. Per the germline V gene, CDR1 is MNHNS and CDR2 is SASEGT. DNA of the CDR3: TGTGCCAGCAGTGAAAGTAGTCTAGCGGGAGGACAGTACTTC. Translation: CASSESSLAGGQYF.

This sequence joins TRBV5-1 and TRBJ2-1; tentatively, D is TRBD2 (6 bases). This CDR3 region has 17 residues. Deletions cut 4 bases from V and 6 bases from J, with 23 bases between. The germline gives CDR1 SGHRS, CDR2 YFSETQ. CDR3 amino acids: CASSDGTPVKIGNEQFF. CDR3 in DNA: TGCGCCAGCAGCGATGGGACTCCCGTCAAGATCGGCAATGAGCAGTTCTTC.

The gene calls are TRBV28 and TRBJ1-2; no reliable D call. This CDR3 has 11 residues. The germline V and J ends were trimmed by 6 bases and 8 bases, with 10 bases remaining between them. CDR1 and CDR2 from the germline V gene are MDHEN and SYDVKM. CDR3 DNA: TGTGCCAGCAGCGGACTGGGAGGCTACACCTTC. Encoded protein: CASSGLGGYTF.

The rearrangement links TRBV28 to TRBJ2-5; tentatively, D is TRBD2 (5 bases). The length of the CDR3 is 15 residues. V was trimmed by 6 bases and J by 4 bases, leaving 18 bases between them. The germline V gene encodes CDR1 MDHEN and CDR2 SYDVKM. CDR3 coding DNA: TGTGCCAGCAGCTTCAGGACTGTTGGGAGAGAGACCCAGTACTTC. This sequence encodes CASSFRTVGRETQYF.

This chain uses TRBV12-3 or TRBV12-4 with TRBJ1-6, with D perhaps TRBD1 (5 bases). The V and J ends lost 2 bases and 7 bases respectively, with 12 bases between them. CDR3 length: 15 amino acids. In DNA form, the CDR3 reads TGTGCCAGCAGTTTACTCTCGGGGGGAAATTCACCCCTCCACTTT. This sequence encodes CASSLLSGGNSPLHF.

This clonotype is a singleton in its sample. The rearrangement links TRBV13 to TRBJ2-7, with 9 bases matching TRBD1. This CDR3 is built from 14 residues. Per germline, CDR1 PRHDT and CDR2 FYEKMQ (reference sequence). V shed 3 bases and J 3 bases; nucleotides not matched to a gene: 3. CDR3 DNA: TGTGCCAGCAGCTTCCAGGGACAGGGCTACGAGCAGTACTTC. Translation: CASSFQGQGYEQYF.

The V call is TRBV5-1, the J call TRBJ1-1; TRBD1 might be the D (5 bases). Germline V gene sequence: CDR1 SGHRS, CDR2 YFSETQ. V lost 3 bases and J 3 bases, leaving 15 bases between the germline ends. The CDR3 extends over 15 amino acids. As DNA, the CDR3 is TGCGCCAGCAGCTCGATGATGGGGCTGGACACTGAAGCTTTCTTT. This gives the protein CASSSMMGLDTEAFF. Looking up the rest from reference TRBV5-1 and TRBJ1-1 gives the full variable domain: KAGVTQTPRYLIKTRGQQVTLSCSPISGHRSVSWYQQTPGQGLQFLFEYFSETQRNKGNFPGRFSGRQFSNSRSEMNVSTLELGDSALYLCASSSMMGLDTEAFFGQGTRLTVV.

The chain combines TRBV11-3 with TRBJ2-1, with no clear D. Germline V gene data show CDR1 as SGHNT and CDR2 as YENEEA. The CDR3 has 13 residues. With 5 bases removed from V and 7 bases from J, the gap between germline ends came to 12 bases. This chain's CDR3 is CASSEPLLNEQFF. CDR3 DNA sequence: TGTGCCAGCAGCGAGCCCCTCCTGAATGAGCAGTTCTTC. The full variable domain, completed using reference TRBV11-3 and TRBJ2-1, is EAGVVQSPRYKIIEKKQPVAFWCNPISGHNTLYWYLQNLGQGPELLIRYENEEAVDDSQLPKDRFSAERLKGVDSTLKIQPAELGDSAVYLCASSEPLLNEQFFGPGTRLTVL.

The chain couples TRBV7-2 to TRBJ2-3; D is unclear. This CDR3 comprises 15 residues. The germline V and J ends were trimmed by 7 bases and 4 bases, with 18 bases remaining between them. Germline loops: CDR1 SGHTA, CDR2 FQGNSA. CDR3 sequence reads: CASIDGWTNADTQYF. CDR3 nucleotide sequence: TGTGCCAGCATAGATGGGTGGACGAACGCAGATACGCAGTATTTT.

The rearrangement links TRBV6-2 or TRBV6-3 to TRBJ2-1; D unresolved. V was clipped by 2 bases and J by 7 bases, with 6 bases between them. Looked up from germline, CDR1 is MNHEY and CDR2 is SVGEGT. The CDR3 is 12 residues long. The CDR3: CASSYPENEQFF. The CDR3, as DNA: TGTGCCAGCAGTTACCCCGAGAATGAGCAGTTCTTC.

The CDR3 reads CASRGQGRGLYEQYF. The DNA for the CDR3 is TGTGCCAGCAGAGGACAGGGAAGAGGGCTCTACGAGCAGTACTTC. The chain uses TRBV6-5 and TRBJ2-7; 8 nucleotides agree with TRBD1. This CDR3 region has 15 residues. Germline CDR1 and CDR2: MNHEY and SVGAGI. Trimming took 6 bases from V and 3 from J; bases not matched to a gene: 10.

The rearrangement uses TRBV20-1 and TRBJ2-7; D is ambiguous. Deletions cut 1 base from V and 7 bases from J, with 14 bases between. Germline CDR1 and CDR2: DFQATT and SNEGSKA (reference sequence). This CDR3 is built from 13 residues. In DNA, the CDR3 is TGCAGTGCTAGAGTTTTCCAAGTGGGAGAGCAGTACTTC. Amino acids: CSARVFQVGEQYF.

In this sample, this clonotype turned up a few times. The rearrangement joins TRBV29-1 to TRBJ2-1; 10 bases map to TRBD1. The CDR3 length is 13 residues. Germline lookup yields CDR1 SQVTM and CDR2 ANQGSEA. J lost 9 bases, V lost 7 bases, and 9 bases had no gene match. The CDR3 coding sequence is TGCAGCGCCCTTGACAGGGGGCTGGGTGAGCAGTTCTTC. It is translated as CSALDRGLGEQFF.

This clonotype was recorded only once. V and J are TRBV20-1 and TRBJ1-1, with D possibly matching TRBD1 (5 bases). V dropped 3 bases and J dropped 4 bases, with 12 bases sitting between them. Germline CDR1 and CDR2: DFQATT and SNEGSKA (reference sequence). The length of the CDR3 is 13 residues. CDR3 sequence reads: CSASDPRVTEAFF. The CDR3 region has the DNA TGCAGTGCTAGTGACCCCAGGGTCACTGAAGCTTTCTTT.

The gene calls are TRBV2 and TRBJ1-2, with 7 bases matching TRBD1. CDR3 length: 14 amino acids. Germline values: CDR1 SNHLY, CDR2 FYNNEI. The trim removed 7 bases at V and 10 bases at J, leaving 15 bases unmatched. DNA of the CDR3: TGTGCCAGCACCCGTGGACAAGGGGGCGGAGCCTACACCTTC. This sequence encodes CASTRGQGGGAYTF.

This chain links TRBV20-1 with TRBJ2-6, with TRBD2 matching 9 bases. Germline-derived CDR1 and CDR2 are DFQATT and SNEGSKA (reference sequence). The V and J ends lost 0 bases and 1 base, in that order; junction bases with no gene match: 10. The CDR3 runs 19 residues. Here the CDR3 DNA reads TGCAGTGCTAGAGATTTTCCGCTAGCGGGGCCATCTGGGGCCAACGTCCTGACTTTC. Amino acid sequence: CSARDFPLAGPSGANVLTF.

This clonotype came up a few times. The gene calls are TRBV20-1 and TRBJ2-7, with D unresolved. The CDR3 has 11 residues. Trimming pared 3 bases from V and 4 bases from J, leaving 7 bases between. CDR1 is DFQATT and CDR2 is SNEGSKA in the germline V gene (reference sequence). The CDR3 region has the DNA TGCAGTGCTAGCACGGTGTACGAGCAGTACTTC. It is translated as CSASTVYEQYF.

This rearrangement joins TRBV2 to TRBJ2-1; possible D gene TRBD2, 7 bases. CDR3 size: 18 residues. Trimming stripped 1 base from V and 6 bases from J, with 22 bases between. Germline CDR1 reads SNHLY; CDR2 reads FYNNEI. CDR3 bases: TGTGCCAGCAGTGAAGTGGGTTTAGGTCGGGGGGACACCAATGAGCAGTTCTTC. As protein: CASSEVGLGRGDTNEQFF.

This clonotype was observed a handful of times. The chain has TRBV7-6 and TRBJ2-7; TRBD2 is a possible D gene (5 bases). Looked up from germline, CDR1 is SGHVS and CDR2 is FNYEAQ. This CDR3 comprises 15 residues. With 2 bases removed from V and 3 bases from J, the gap between germline ends came to 14 bases. The chain's CDR3 is CASSLSPSGVYEQYF. CDR3 DNA: TGTGCCAGCAGCTTATCGCCGAGCGGAGTCTACGAGCAGTACTTC.

This chain links TRBV6-5 with TRBJ2-3, with 7 bases that match TRBD1. The CDR3 length is 15 residues. J gave up 3 bases and V 6 bases, and 9 bases lay outside the gene matches. Germline V CDR1 and CDR2: MNHEY, SVGAGI. The CDR3 here is CASRRQGRRTDTQYF. DNA of the CDR3: TGTGCCAGCAGAAGACAGGGAAGGCGAACAGATACGCAGTATTTT.